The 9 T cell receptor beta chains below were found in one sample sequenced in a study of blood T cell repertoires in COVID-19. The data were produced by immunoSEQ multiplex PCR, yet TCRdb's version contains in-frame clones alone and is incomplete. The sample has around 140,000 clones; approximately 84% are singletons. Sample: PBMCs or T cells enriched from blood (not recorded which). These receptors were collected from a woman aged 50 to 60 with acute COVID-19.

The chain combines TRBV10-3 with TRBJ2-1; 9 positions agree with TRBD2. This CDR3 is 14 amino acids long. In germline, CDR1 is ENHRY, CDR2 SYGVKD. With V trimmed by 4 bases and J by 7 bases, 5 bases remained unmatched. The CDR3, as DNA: TGTGCCATCAGTGTTGGCGGGAGGGGAAATGAGCAGTTCTTC. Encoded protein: CAISVGGRGNEQFF.

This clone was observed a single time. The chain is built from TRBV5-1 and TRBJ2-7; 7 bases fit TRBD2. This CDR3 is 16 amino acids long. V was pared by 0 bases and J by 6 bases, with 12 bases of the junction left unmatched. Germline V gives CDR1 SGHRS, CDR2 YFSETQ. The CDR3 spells CASSLVLADPTTEQYF. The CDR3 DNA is TGCGCCAGCAGCTTGGTGCTAGCGGATCCCACGACCGAGCAGTACTTC.

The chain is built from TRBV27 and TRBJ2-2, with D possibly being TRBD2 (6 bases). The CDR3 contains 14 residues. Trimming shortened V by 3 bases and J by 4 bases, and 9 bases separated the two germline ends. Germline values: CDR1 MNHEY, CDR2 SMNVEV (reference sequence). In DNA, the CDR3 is TGTGCCAGCAGTTTCAGCGGGCTCACCGGGGAGCTGTTTTTT. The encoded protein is CASSFSGLTGELFF.

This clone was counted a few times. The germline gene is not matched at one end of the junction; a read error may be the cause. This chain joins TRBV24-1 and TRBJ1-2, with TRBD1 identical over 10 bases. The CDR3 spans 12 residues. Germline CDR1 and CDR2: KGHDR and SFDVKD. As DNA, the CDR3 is TGTGCCACCGGTGACAGGGGGCTTGGCTACACCTTC. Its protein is CATGDRGLGYTF.

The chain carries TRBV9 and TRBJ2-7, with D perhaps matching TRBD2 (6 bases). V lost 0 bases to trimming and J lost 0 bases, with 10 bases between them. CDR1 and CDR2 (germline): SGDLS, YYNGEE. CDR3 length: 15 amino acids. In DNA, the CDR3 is TGTGCCAGCAGCGTAGGCGGGGCCAGCTCCTACGAGCAGTACTTC. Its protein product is CASSVGGASSYEQYF.

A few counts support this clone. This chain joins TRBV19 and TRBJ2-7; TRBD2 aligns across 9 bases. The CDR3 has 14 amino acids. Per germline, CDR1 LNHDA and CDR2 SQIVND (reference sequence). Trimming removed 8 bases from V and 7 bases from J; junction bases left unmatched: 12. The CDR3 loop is CASSLGGRAGEQYF. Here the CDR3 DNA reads TGTGCCAGTTCGCTTGGCGGGAGGGCGGGAGAGCAGTACTTC.

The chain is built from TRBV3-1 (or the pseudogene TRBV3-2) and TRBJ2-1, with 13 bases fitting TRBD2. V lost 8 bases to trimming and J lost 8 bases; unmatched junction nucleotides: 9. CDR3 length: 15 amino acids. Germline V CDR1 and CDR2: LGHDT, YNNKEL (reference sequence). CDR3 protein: CASARLAGGNDEQFF. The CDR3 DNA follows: TGTGCCAGCGCGCGACTAGCGGGAGGCAACGATGAGCAGTTCTTC.

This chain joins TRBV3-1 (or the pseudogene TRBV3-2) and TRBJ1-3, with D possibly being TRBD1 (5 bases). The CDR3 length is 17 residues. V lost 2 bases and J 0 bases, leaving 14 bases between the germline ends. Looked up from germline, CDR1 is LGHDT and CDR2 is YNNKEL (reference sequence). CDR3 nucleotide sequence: TGTGCCAGCAGCCAAAATGCGGGGGTAGGCTCTGGAAACACCATATATTTT. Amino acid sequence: CASSQNAGVGSGNTIYF.

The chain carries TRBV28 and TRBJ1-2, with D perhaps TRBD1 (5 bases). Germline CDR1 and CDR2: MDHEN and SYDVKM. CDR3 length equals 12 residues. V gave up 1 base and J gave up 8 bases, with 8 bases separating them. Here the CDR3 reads CASSLSGLGYTF. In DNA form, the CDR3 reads TGTGCCAGCAGTTTATCAGGGTTAGGCTACACCTTC.